Listed here are 20 T cell receptor beta chains from one sample, sequenced in a study of T cell repertoires in cytomegalovirus infection. TCRdb independently ran MiXCR on the reads; one entry per CDR3 protein. The sample gives nearly 450,000 distinct CDR3 sequences, roughly a third of which show up once; roughly an eighth is in the top ten. The material sequenced was PBMCs. These receptors were obtained from a human donor in good health (CMV status not recorded). Some clones in this sample may be carry-over from other donors' samples.

The rearrangement joins TRBV12-5 to TRBJ1-5, with TRBD1 as a possible D gene (6 bases). The CDR3 is 14 residues long. Germline values: CDR1 LGHNT, CDR2 FRNRAP. Trimming removed 6 bases at V and 7 bases at J, with 16 bases between. CDR3 nucleotides: TGTGCTAGTGGAGTCCGAGGGGGGAGGCAGCCCCAGCATTTT. Translation: CASGVRGGRQPQHF.

This chain links TRBV19 with TRBJ1-2; D ambiguous. V was shortened by 11 bases and J by 9 bases, with 22 bases between the two germline ends. Germline V gives CDR1 LNHDA, CDR2 SQIVND (reference sequence). This CDR3 region has 13 residues. In nucleotides, the CDR3 is TGTGCCGCGAACGACGGAATCCCATGGAGCTACACCTTC. Translated: CAANDGIPWSYTF.

The chain is built from TRBV28 and TRBJ1-5; D perhaps matches TRBD1 (6 bases). V dropped 8 bases and J dropped 7 bases, with 18 bases sitting between them. Per germline, CDR1 MDHEN and CDR2 SYDVKM. The CDR3 has 14 amino acids. Written as DNA, the CDR3 is TGTGCCAGCGGCCCCCGGGACATTGGCCAGCCCCAGCATTTT. Amino acids: CASGPRDIGQPQHF.

The chain is built from TRBV2 and TRBJ2-7, with D possibly TRBD1 on 5 matching bases. Germline CDR1 is SNHLY and CDR2 is FYNNEI. CDR3 length: 15 residues. Trimming cost V 8 bases and J 0 bases, with 17 bases left between them. The CDR3 DNA is TGTGCCAGCTCGGTCGAGACAGATACCTCCTACGAGCAGTACTTC. Residues: CASSVETDTSYEQYF. Filled out from reference TRBV2 and TRBJ2-7, the complete variable domain reads EPEVTQTPSHQVTQMGQEVILRCVPISNHLYFYWYRQILGQKVEFLVSFYNNEISEKSEIFDDQFSVERPDGSNFTLKIRSTKLEDSAMYFCASSVETDTSYEQYFGPGTRLTVT.

The chain combines TRBV12-3 or TRBV12-4 with TRBJ1-5; a weak D match, TRBD1 (5 bases). Trimming took 7 bases from V and 7 from J, leaving 23 bases between them. This CDR3 is built from 16 residues. CDR3 sequence (DNA): TGTGCCAGCACCCCGGGGCATCAGGCCCGGGGGCAGCCCCAGCATTTT. This translates into CASTPGHQARGQPQHF.

The chain is built from TRBV6-1 and TRBJ2-3, with a weak D call TRBD2 (6 bases). The CDR3 contains 15 residues. V lost 7 bases to trimming and J lost 3 bases, with 17 bases between them. Germline lookup yields CDR1 MNHNS and CDR2 SASEGT. The CDR3 coding sequence is TGTGCCAGCATCCCCACGGGACTCTCGACAGATACGCAGTATTTT. This gives the protein CASIPTGLSTDTQYF.

The table lists this clonotype with a count of one. This may be a read error, as it is one base from a much larger clone. Without the conserved terminal phenylalanine or tryptophan, this CDR3 likely stems from a read error. The rearrangement links TRBV7-2 to TRBJ2-3; TRBD2 matches 12 bases. V shed 5 bases and J 5 bases; nucleotides not matched to a gene: 5. Germline CDR1 SGHTA, CDR2 FQGNSA. This CDR3 has 15 amino acids. The CDR3, as DNA: TGTGCCAGCAGCCCTAGCGGGGGGGCCCTAGATACGCAGTATTTA. It translates to CASSPSGGALDTQYL.

V gene TRBV19 combines with J gene TRBJ1-2; unclear D gene. Trimming stripped 7 bases from V and 1 base from J, with 13 bases between. CDR3 length: 14 residues. Germline lookup yields CDR1 LNHDA and CDR2 SQIVND (reference sequence). For the CDR3, the DNA is TGTGCCAGTACCCCCGCAGCAGATAACTATGGCTACACCTTC. It codes for CASTPAADNYGYTF.

The chain employs TRBV14 and TRBJ2-5; 9 bases map to TRBD1. The CDR3 loop spans 14 amino acids. J gave up 5 bases and V 5 bases, and 6 bases lay outside the gene matches. Germline CDR1 and CDR2: SGHDN and FVKESK. CDR3 sequence (DNA): TGTGCCAGCAGCTACAGGGGGCCCTGGGAGACCCAGTACTTC. This codes for CASSYRGPWETQYF. Complete variable domain (other parts from reference TRBV14 and TRBJ2-5): EAGVTQFPSHSVIEKGQTVTLRCDPISGHDNLYWYRRVMGKEIKFLLHFVKESKQDESGMPNNRFLAERTGGTYSTLKVQPAELEDSGVYFCASSYRGPWETQYFGPGTRLLVL.

The chain carries TRBV6-6 and TRBJ2-1, with D tentatively TRBD1 (6 bases). The V and J ends lost 0 bases and 5 bases respectively, with 14 bases between them. Germline-derived CDR1 and CDR2 are MNHNY and SVGAGI (reference sequence). This CDR3 has 16 amino acids. This CDR3 reads CASSYSHFGQNNEQFF. CDR3 sequence (DNA): TGTGCCAGCAGTTACTCTCACTTCGGACAGAACAATGAGCAGTTCTTC.

This clonotype was seen repeatedly, ten times or more. The chain employs TRBV7-2 and TRBJ1-1, with D tentatively TRBD1 (5 bases). CDR3 length: 14 residues. V was cut by 8 bases and J by 0 bases, with 13 bases left in between. Germline-derived CDR1 and CDR2 are SGHTA and FQGNSA. CDR3 amino acids: CASSKGLMNTEAFF. In nucleotides, the CDR3 is TGTGCCAGCTCAAAGGGGCTGATGAACACTGAAGCTTTCTTT.

On this clonotype itself: Given a much more abundant clone one base away, this may be a read error. The chain has TRBV19 and TRBJ2-1; a weak D match, TRBD2 (5 bases). The CDR3 covers 16 residues. CDR1 and CDR2 from the germline V gene are LNHDA and SQIVND (reference sequence). V was pared by 1 base and J by 4 bases, with 14 bases between. CDR3 sequence (DNA): TGTGCCAGTAGTATAGCTGCGGACTTAACTTACAATGAGCAGTTCTTC. Translating gives CASSIAADLTYNEQFF.

The chain uses TRBV27 and TRBJ1-2; TRBD1 is a possible D gene (6 bases). Germline-derived CDR1 and CDR2 are MNHEY and SMNVEV (reference sequence). V lost 3 bases, J lost 5 bases, and 16 bases lay in between. This CDR3 has 15 residues. The CDR3 bases are TGTGCCAGCAGTTTCGGGGTCAGGGGAGAATATGGCTACACCTTC. As protein: CASSFGVRGEYGYTF.

The V call is TRBV7-9, the J call TRBJ2-5; the D is unclear. V lost 5 bases and J 0 bases, leaving 13 bases between the germline ends. This CDR3 is built from 15 residues. CDR1 SEHNR and CDR2 FQNEAQ come from the germline V gene (reference sequence). The CDR3 sequence: CASSPRPLYQETQYF. In DNA, the CDR3 is TGTGCCAGCAGCCCCAGGCCCCTTTACCAAGAGACCCAGTACTTC.

CDR3 in amino acids: CASSEAVGHEQYF. The CDR3 bases are TGCGCCAGCAGTGAGGCGGTGGGCCACGAGCAGTACTTC. The gene calls are TRBV23-1 and TRBJ2-7; unclear D gene. TRBV23-1 is an open reading frame, and its role is uncertain. V was pared by 5 bases and J by 5 bases, with 13 bases between. This CDR3 spans 13 amino acids.

This clonotype has more than one count but fewer than ten. The chain is built from TRBV27 and TRBJ2-4, with D possibly being TRBD2 (5 bases). The CDR3 is made up of 12 amino acids. V gave up 4 bases and J gave up 7 bases, with 8 bases separating them. CDR1 and CDR2 from the germline V gene are MNHEY and SMNVEV (reference sequence). The CDR3 sequence: CASSSSGNIQYF. The CDR3 bases are TGTGCCAGCAGTTCCTCGGGGAACATTCAGTACTTC.

The genes are TRBV20-1 and TRBJ1-2; D not resolved. Trimming stripped 3 bases from V and 2 bases from J, with 7 bases between. CDR1 and CDR2 (germline): DFQATT, SNEGSKA (reference sequence). The CDR3 spans 12 residues. The CDR3 region has the DNA TGCAGTGCTAGGCCTCCCAACTATGGCTACACCTTC. Translated: CSARPPNYGYTF.

In this sample, this clonotype turned up a few times. The genes are TRBV7-9 and TRBJ2-1; D is possibly TRBD1 (6 bases). The V and J ends lost 4 bases and 8 bases respectively, with 15 bases between them. Per germline, CDR1 SEHNR and CDR2 FQNEAQ (reference sequence). This CDR3 has 14 residues. For the CDR3, the DNA is TGTGCCAGCAGCTCAGGACAGTTCAACCATGAGCAGTTCTTC. Translating gives CASSSGQFNHEQFF.

With regard to this clonotype: Just one base apart from a much larger clone, this may be a read error. The V call is TRBV6-5, the J call TRBJ1-2, with D unclear. The CDR3 has 15 amino acids. Per germline, CDR1 MNHEY and CDR2 SVGAGI. The CDR3 reads CSSRSEGGGNYGYTF. In DNA, the CDR3 is TGTTCCAGCCGATCGGAGGGAGGTGGGAACTATGGCTACACCTTC.

The chain joins TRBV28 to TRBJ1-6; a possible D gene is TRBD1 (5 bases). Germline values: CDR1 MDHEN, CDR2 SYDVKM. This CDR3 is built from 14 residues. Between the trimmed V and J ends, which lost 6 bases and 10 bases, there was a span of 16 bases. The CDR3 bases are TGTGCCAGCAGACGGGACTGGGCCGGGTCACCCCTCCACTTT. Its protein is CASRRDWAGSPLHF.